The 17 T cell receptor beta chains listed next were all sequenced from one sample in a study of blood T cell repertoires in COVID-19. Assay: immunoSEQ multiplex PCR; the TCRdb copy retains only in-frame clones and omits some. The sample records some 250,000 clones, 80% to 90% being singletons. The sequencing input was PBMCs or T cells enriched from blood (not recorded which). These receptors came from a middle-aged man who had recovered from COVID-19.

Concerning this clone itself: The identical CDR3 is also encoded by other nucleotide sequences in the sample. The CDR3 nucleotides read TGTGCCAGCAGGGGGGGAACTGAAGCTTTCTTT. Protein: CASRGGTEAFF. The gene calls are TRBV3-1 (or the pseudogene TRBV3-2) and TRBJ1-1, with D possibly being TRBD1 (5 bases). Germline CDR1 LGHDT, CDR2 YNNKEL (reference sequence). The V end lost 6 bases, the J end lost 5 bases, and 7 bases lay between the germline ends. This CDR3 is 11 amino acids long.

The V gene is TRBV6-1, the J gene TRBJ2-1, with a possible D match to TRBD2 (6 bases). This CDR3 is 15 amino acids long. V dropped 3 bases and J dropped 0 bases, with 9 bases sitting between them. Germline V gene sequence: CDR1 MNHNS, CDR2 SASEGT. CDR3 bases: TGTGCCAGCAGTGATAGCGGAACCTCCTACAATGAGCAGTTCTTC. Its translation: CASSDSGTSYNEQFF.

The chain links TRBV19 to TRBJ1-1; tentative D call: TRBD1 (5 bases). The CDR3 length is 18 residues. Germline CDR1 is LNHDA and CDR2 is SQIVND (reference sequence). The ends were cut back, 5 bases at V and 2 bases at J, with 24 bases in the middle. In DNA form, the CDR3 reads TGTGCCAGTAGTGACCCCCCTCACCTGGCAGGGCTCAACACTGAAGCTTTCTTT. It specifies CASSDPPHLAGLNTEAFF.

This chain connects TRBV27 to TRBJ1-5; tentative D call: TRBD1 (5 bases). Germline assignment: CDR1 MNHEY and CDR2 SMNVEV (reference sequence). Deletions cut 5 bases from V and 3 bases from J, with 17 bases between. This CDR3 has 16 amino acids. The CDR3 loop is CASSPHPRGYNQPQHF. The CDR3 DNA is TGTGCCAGCAGTCCCCATCCTAGGGGATACAATCAGCCCCAGCATTTT.

The CDR3 DNA follows: TGTGCCAGCAGTTTGACTATTAATGAGCAGTTCTTC. Translation: CASSLTINEQFF. The rearrangement links TRBV6-5 to TRBJ2-1; possible D gene TRBD2, 5 bases. The germline V gene encodes CDR1 MNHEY and CDR2 SVGAGI. CDR3 length: 12 amino acids. The ends were cut back, 4 bases at V and 7 bases at J, with 8 bases in the middle.

The genes are TRBV7-2 and TRBJ1-5; D unclear. Germline CDR1 reads SGHTA; CDR2 reads FQGNSA. The length of the CDR3 is 15 residues. The ends were cut back, 0 bases at V and 4 bases at J, with 10 bases in the middle. CDR3 protein: CASSLAGLGNQPQHF. The CDR3 DNA reads as TGTGCCAGCAGCTTAGCTGGGCTCGGAAATCAGCCCCAGCATTTT.

This rearrangement joins TRBV19 to TRBJ2-7, with TRBD1 as a possible D gene (6 bases). V was trimmed by 3 bases and J by 3 bases, leaving 12 bases between them. The CDR3 length is 14 residues. Germline V gene lookup returns CDR1 LNHDA and CDR2 SQIVND (reference sequence). CDR3 sequence (DNA): TGTGCCAGTAGTATCCAGGGGACATACTACGAGCAGTACTTC. It codes for CASSIQGTYYEQYF.

This rearrangement joins TRBV19 to TRBJ1-2; 9 bases match TRBD1. The junction had 13 bases not matched to a gene; V was cut back by 4 bases and J by 1 base. This CDR3 has 18 residues. The germline gives CDR1 LNHDA, CDR2 SQIVND (reference sequence). CDR3 sequence reads: CASSKDRGLSRINYGYTF. For the CDR3, the DNA is TGTGCCAGTAGTAAAGACAGGGGGTTATCTCGAATTAACTATGGCTACACCTTC. Filled out from reference TRBV19 and TRBJ1-2, the complete variable domain reads DGGITQSPKYLFRKEGQNVTLSCEQNLNHDAMYWYRQDPGQGLRLIYYSQIVNDFQKGDIAEGYSVSREKKESFPLTVTSAQKNPTAFYLCASSKDRGLSRINYGYTFGSGTRLTVV.

This chain joins TRBV10-3 and TRBJ1-1; no clear D gene. The germline V and J ends were trimmed by 4 bases and 1 base, with 7 bases remaining between them. There are 13 residues in the CDR3. Germline V gives CDR1 ENHRY, CDR2 SYGVKD. The CDR3 protein is CAISVRGNTEAFF. CDR3 nucleotide sequence: TGTGCCATCAGTGTCCGAGGGAACACTGAAGCTTTCTTT.

This clone was detected only once. This chain links TRBV7-9 with TRBJ2-7; maybe TRBD2 (6 bases). The germline V gene has CDR1 SEHNR and CDR2 FQNEAQ (reference sequence). Trimming pared 5 bases from V and 4 bases from J, leaving 15 bases between. This CDR3 is 14 amino acids long. The DNA of the CDR3 is TGTGCCAGCAGCGCACCGGGACTGGGGTACGAGCAGTACTTC. Amino acid sequence: CASSAPGLGYEQYF.

The rearrangement joins TRBV5-1 to TRBJ1-2; the D is unclear. This CDR3 is built from 15 residues. Germline assignment: CDR1 SGHRS and CDR2 YFSETQ. Trimming stripped 0 bases from V and 5 bases from J, with 14 bases between. DNA of the CDR3: TGCGCCAGCAGCTTGGAGTTTCCCGGTTTATATGGCTACACCTTC. Residues: CASSLEFPGLYGYTF.

The V gene is TRBV5-1, the J gene TRBJ1-6, with D tentatively TRBD1 (6 bases). CDR1 and CDR2 (germline): SGHRS, YFSETQ. The V end lost 3 bases, the J end lost 1 base, and 11 bases lay between the germline ends. The CDR3 sequence is 16 residues long. The CDR3 sequence is CASSSAGESYNSPLHF. The CDR3 DNA is TGCGCCAGCAGCTCCGCAGGGGAATCCTATAATTCACCCCTCCACTTT. Full variable domain (rest looked up from reference TRBV5-1 and TRBJ1-6): KAGVTQTPRYLIKTRGQQVTLSCSPISGHRSVSWYQQTPGQGLQFLFEYFSETQRNKGNFPGRFSGRQFSNSRSEMNVSTLELGDSALYLCASSSAGESYNSPLHFGNGTRLTVT.

This chain connects TRBV4-2 to TRBJ2-2; the D is unclear. The CDR3 has 14 amino acids. The germline V and J ends were trimmed by 8 bases and 6 bases, with 16 bases remaining between them. In germline, CDR1 is LGHNA, CDR2 YNFKEQ. DNA for the CDR3: TGTGCCAGCCGTCCTGTTTCTAGGCCCGGGGAGCTGTTTTTT. Its translation is CASRPVSRPGELFF.

The chain carries TRBV6-6 and TRBJ1-1; a possible D gene is TRBD1 (6 bases). The CDR3 spans 15 residues. Trimming stripped 6 bases from V and 5 bases from J, with 19 bases between. Per the germline V gene, CDR1 is MNHNY and CDR2 is SVGAGI (reference sequence). CDR3 amino acids: CASSSLGGQTTEAFF. The CDR3 nucleotides read TGTGCCAGCAGCTCCTTGGGGGGGCAGACGACTGAAGCTTTCTTT.

The V gene is TRBV9, the J gene TRBJ1-3; TRBD1 matches 10 bases. The CDR3 sequence is 14 residues long. CDR1 and CDR2 from the germline V gene are SGDLS and YYNGEE. V lost 4 bases to trimming and J lost 9 bases; unmatched junction nucleotides: 7. The CDR3 DNA reads as TGTGCCAGCAGCCCATGGACAGGGGGATTCACCATATATTTT. It encodes CASSPWTGGFTIYF.

The gene calls are TRBV28 and TRBJ2-7; 13 positions match TRBD2. Germline CDR1 reads MDHEN; CDR2 reads SYDVKM. This CDR3 is built from 13 residues. Trimming took 6 bases from V and 4 from J; bases not matched to a gene: 0. The CDR3 DNA is TGTGCCAGCAGGACTAGCGGGAGGTACGAGCAGTACTTC. This encodes CASRTSGRYEQYF.

The chain links TRBV6-2 or TRBV6-3 to TRBJ2-1, with 7 positions matching TRBD2. Trimming cost V 3 bases and J 8 bases; bases outside gene matches: 7. Per the germline V gene, CDR1 is MNHEY and CDR2 is SVGEGT. The CDR3 extends over 14 amino acids. CDR3 nucleotides: TGTGCCAGCAGTTATTCGCAGGGAGGGTATGAGCAGTTCTTC. Protein sequence: CASSYSQGGYEQFF.